The 14 T cell receptor beta chains below were found in one sample sequenced in a study of blood T cell repertoires in COVID-19. Repertoires were generated with immunoSEQ multiplex PCR, while TCRdb's copy carries only in-frame clones and drops some. The table has over 200,000 clones, over 75% seen once; the top ten hold around 10%. The sequencing input was peripheral blood. The receptors derive from a man aged 50-59 years with COVID-19, enrolled during active disease.

This clone was detected a few times. The chain couples TRBV10-3 to TRBJ1-6, with D possibly being TRBD1 (5 bases). The germline V and J ends were trimmed by 8 bases and 1 base, with 6 bases remaining between them. This CDR3 region has 13 residues. From germline, CDR1 is ENHRY and CDR2 SYGVKD. DNA for the CDR3: TGTGCCATCCGGGGGTCCTATAATTCACCCCTCCACTTT. It codes for CAIRGSYNSPLHF.

V and J are TRBV5-6 and TRBJ2-1; 9 positions match TRBD1. Trimming removed 3 bases from V and 2 bases from J; junction bases left unmatched: 6. The CDR3 covers 16 residues. Germline V gene data show CDR1 as SGHDT and CDR2 as YYEEEE. The CDR3, as DNA: TGTGCCAGCAGCTCCGGACAGGGGACACCCTACAATGAGCAGTTCTTC. It yields the protein CASSSGQGTPYNEQFF.

The V call is TRBV7-3, the J call TRBJ2-1; D is undetermined. Per the germline V gene, CDR1 is SGHTA and CDR2 is FQGTGA. This CDR3 has 15 residues. Trimming stripped 5 bases from V and 2 bases from J, with 13 bases between. CDR3 nucleotides: TGTGCCAGCAGCCTCCACAGTGCCCCCTACAATGAGCAGTTCTTC. Translating gives CASSLHSAPYNEQFF.

The rearrangement uses TRBV11-2 and TRBJ2-7; a weak D match, TRBD2 (6 bases). The CDR3 totals 13 residues. Trimming took 5 bases from V and 3 from J, leaving 11 bases between them. The germline V gene has CDR1 SGHAT and CDR2 FQNNGV. For the CDR3, the DNA is TGTGCCAGCAGCCGGGCGGGAAACTACGAGCAGTACTTC. It specifies CASSRAGNYEQYF.

The genes are TRBV19 and TRBJ2-7; possibly TRBD1 for D (6 bases). Germline V CDR1 and CDR2: LNHDA, SQIVND (reference sequence). This CDR3 is 14 amino acids long. Between the trimmed V and J ends, which lost 0 bases and 10 bases, there was a span of 16 bases. The CDR3 coding sequence is TGTGCCAGTAGTATAGAGGGCAGGGGAGACAAACAGTACTTC. It is translated as CASSIEGRGDKQYF.

The chain employs TRBV4-1 and TRBJ1-5; D gene uncertain. Germline V gene lookup returns CDR1 MGHRA and CDR2 YSYEKL. V was trimmed by 4 bases and J by 1 base, leaving 8 bases between them. The CDR3 length is 14 residues. CDR3 residues: CASSPDMSNQPQHF. The DNA of the CDR3 is TGCGCCAGCAGCCCTGACATGAGCAATCAGCCCCAGCATTTT.

The chain has TRBV18 and TRBJ2-1, with 7 bases fitting TRBD2. After removal of 2 bases from V and 7 bases from J, the junction contained 8 bases not matched to a gene. Germline V gene sequence: CDR1 KGHSH, CDR2 LQKENI. CDR3 length equals 15 residues. Here the CDR3 DNA reads TGTGCCAGCTCACCAGCTCCAACTAGCGTGAATGAGCAGTTCTTC. Protein sequence: CASSPAPTSVNEQFF.

The chain is built from TRBV5-6 and TRBJ1-6, with D hard to call. This CDR3 has 16 amino acids. Germline V gene sequence: CDR1 SGHDT, CDR2 YYEEEE. V gave up 1 base and J gave up 8 bases, with 16 bases separating them. The CDR3 DNA follows: TGTGCCAGCAGCTTGCGGCTATTACTACGGGATTCACCCCTCCACTTT. It yields the protein CASSLRLLLRDSPLHF.

This clone was found a few times. The chain couples TRBV30 to TRBJ2-7, with 7 bases that match TRBD2. CDR1 is GTSNPN, CDR2 SVGIG, per germline (reference sequence). V dropped 8 bases and J dropped 7; count of bases not matched to a gene: 11. This CDR3 comprises 12 residues. The CDR3 loop is CAGRWEGGEQYF. CDR3 DNA: TGTGCCGGACGGTGGGAGGGAGGAGAGCAGTACTTC.

This clone was detected once. This sequence joins TRBV28 and TRBJ2-1, with 9 bases identical to TRBD1. Looked up from germline, CDR1 is MDHEN and CDR2 is SYDVKM. The CDR3 has 13 residues. Trimming at V came to 5 bases and at J to 7 bases, leaving 3 bases not matched to a gene. The CDR3 reads CASSRGQGNEQFF. CDR3 DNA: TGTGCCAGCAGTCGGGGACAGGGAAATGAGCAGTTCTTC.

V usage is TRBV24-1 and J usage is TRBJ2-3, with 7 bases lining up with TRBD2. This CDR3 has 15 residues. Germline V gives CDR1 KGHDR, CDR2 SFDVKD. V gave up 3 bases and J gave up 6 bases; unmatched junction bases: 8. The CDR3 is CATSDPTSARDTQYF. CDR3 sequence (DNA): TGTGCCACCAGTGATCCTACTAGCGCCCGGGATACGCAGTATTTT.

This sequence joins TRBV18 and TRBJ1-4; 8 bases line up with TRBD1. CDR3 length: 15 residues. V lost 0 bases, J lost 8 bases, and 5 bases stayed unmatched. Germline V gives CDR1 KGHSH, CDR2 LQKENI. The CDR3: CASSPPDRVFEKLFF. The CDR3 nucleotides read TGTGCCAGCTCACCACCGGACAGGGTATTCGAAAAACTGTTTTTT.

In this sample, this clone turned up many times. The DNA for the CDR3 is TGCGCCAGCAGTTTGTGGGGGGGCGGGATCACAGATACGCAGTATTTT. Protein sequence: CASSLWGGGITDTQYF. This rearrangement joins TRBV4-1 to TRBJ2-3; TRBD2 is a possible D gene (7 bases). The length of the CDR3 is 16 residues. V lost 6 bases to trimming and J lost 2 bases, with 18 bases between them. In germline, CDR1 is MGHRA, CDR2 YSYEKL.

About this clone itself: The junction does not match germline at one end; this may be a read error. This sample includes further DNA sequences coding for the same CDR3. The chain employs TRBV6-1 and TRBJ2-2; no clear D. The CDR3 totals 14 residues. Germline V gives CDR1 MNHNS, CDR2 SASEGT. The CDR3 DNA reads as TGCGCCAGCAGTGAAGCGCTAGACACCGGGGAGCTGTTTTTT. This sequence encodes CASSEALDTGELFF.